The 31 T cell receptor beta chains below come from one sample, sequenced in a study of T cell changes during pregnancy in multiple sclerosis. TCRdb keeps only in-frame clones here, not all; method: immunoSEQ multiplex PCR. The sample yields about 92,000 clones, almost 95% seen once. The starting material was peripheral blood, obtained in the third trimester of pregnancy. These receptors came from a female donor with multiple sclerosis, enrolled in a pregnancy study.

The V and J genes are TRBV7-9 and TRBJ2-5; D may be TRBD2 (5 bases). V gave up 5 bases and J gave up 5 bases, with 15 bases separating them. Germline CDR1 SEHNR, CDR2 FQNEAQ (reference sequence). CDR3 size: 14 residues. The CDR3 DNA reads as TGTGCCAGCAGCCCCGAGGGCGGTTACGAGACCCAGTACTTC. This translates into CASSPEGGYETQYF.

The V call is TRBV27, the J call TRBJ2-1, with a weak D call TRBD2 (5 bases). This CDR3 is built from 13 residues. V lost 11 bases, J lost 3 bases, and 14 bases lay in between. Germline V gene sequence: CDR1 MNHEY, CDR2 SMNVEV (reference sequence). CDR3 sequence: CAARVGIYNEQFF. Here the CDR3 DNA reads TGTGCCGCGAGGGTGGGCATCTACAATGAGCAGTTCTTC.

The chain couples TRBV2 to TRBJ2-7, with D perhaps matching TRBD2 (5 bases). V was pared by 6 bases and J by 12 bases, with 9 bases between. The CDR3 is 9 amino acids. The germline V gene has CDR1 SNHLY and CDR2 FYNNEI. The CDR3 loop reads CASSEGWYF. Here the CDR3 DNA reads TGTGCCAGCAGCGAGGGATGGTACTTC.

The V and J genes are TRBV7-9 and TRBJ1-2, with D possibly TRBD1 on 5 matching bases. The CDR3 runs 15 residues. Per the germline V gene, CDR1 is SEHNR and CDR2 is FQNEAQ (reference sequence). Trimming shortened V by 5 bases and J by 0 bases, and 13 bases separated the two germline ends. The CDR3 DNA is TGTGCCAGCAGCCCCGACAGTACTACTAACTATGGCTACACCTTC. Amino acids: CASSPDSTTNYGYTF. The whole variable domain, filled in from reference TRBV7-9 and TRBJ1-2, reads DTGVSQNPRHKITKRGQNVTFRCDPISEHNRLYWYRQTLGQGPEFLTYFQNEAQLEKSRLLSDRFSAERPKGSFSTLEIQRTEQGDSAMYLCASSPDSTTNYGYTFGSGTRLTVV.

V usage is TRBV2 and J usage is TRBJ2-1; TRBD1 aligns across 11 bases. The CDR3 is 13 amino acids. Losses at the gene ends were 8 bases for V and 9 bases for J; bases not matched to a gene: 6. Looked up from germline, CDR1 is SNHLY and CDR2 is FYNNEI. CDR3 coding DNA: TGTGCCAGCGACAGGACAGGGGGCATTGAGCAGTTCTTC. Its protein product is CASDRTGGIEQFF.

This chain links TRBV19 with TRBJ1-2; no reliable D call. V lost 5 bases and J 8 bases, leaving 9 bases between the germline ends. There are 11 residues in the CDR3. CDR1 is LNHDA and CDR2 is SQIVND in the germline V gene (reference sequence). CDR3 bases: TGTGCCAGTAGTCCGGGAGTCGGCTACACCTTC. As protein: CASSPGVGYTF.

This chain uses TRBV28 with TRBJ1-1; perhaps TRBD1 as D (5 bases). The germline V gene has CDR1 MDHEN and CDR2 SYDVKM. The CDR3 covers 14 residues. V lost 6 bases and J lost 3, with 14 bases in between. CDR3 nucleotides: TGTGCCAGCAGCTACCGGGGCGGGGACACTGAAGCTTTCTTT. This gives the protein CASSYRGGDTEAFF.

The V call is TRBV18, the J call TRBJ1-1, with D maybe TRBD1 (5 bases). The CDR3 runs 15 residues. Germline lookup yields CDR1 KGHSH and CDR2 LQKENI. With 2 bases removed from V and 1 base from J, the gap between germline ends came to 11 bases. CDR3 region: CASSPNLGGNTEAFF. For the CDR3, the DNA is TGTGCCAGCTCACCAAATTTGGGGGGGAACACTGAAGCTTTCTTT. The whole variable domain, filled in from reference TRBV18 and TRBJ1-1, reads NAGVMQNPRHLVRRRGQEARLRCSPMKGHSHVYWYRQLPEEGLKFMVYLQKENIIDESGMPKERFSAEFPKEGPSILRIQQVVRGDSAAYFCASSPNLGGNTEAFFGQGTRLTVV.

The chain couples TRBV6-5 to TRBJ1-1; no clear D. V was pared by 7 bases and J by 0 bases, with 12 bases between. The CDR3 has 14 amino acids. In germline, CDR1 is MNHEY, CDR2 SVGAGI. The chain's CDR3 is CASTSRFMNTEAFF. The CDR3 DNA is TGTGCCAGCACGTCGCGATTCATGAACACTGAAGCTTTCTTT.

The chain carries TRBV15 and TRBJ1-1; D perhaps matches TRBD1 (6 bases). Per the germline V gene, CDR1 is LNHNV and CDR2 is YYDKDF (reference sequence). The CDR3 is 15 amino acids. The ends were cut back, 9 bases at V and 5 bases at J, with 22 bases in the middle. The CDR3 coding sequence is TGTGCCACAGCAGGGGCAGGGACGGGTCTTACTGAAGCTTTCTTT. Protein: CATAGAGTGLTEAFF.

This clone was seen just once. The rearrangement links TRBV7-9 to TRBJ1-5; TRBD1 agrees at 9 bases. Germline CDR1 is SEHNR and CDR2 is FQNEAQ (reference sequence). V lost 5 bases and J lost 6; bases outside the gene matches: 2. The CDR3 spans 13 residues. The CDR3 region is CASSRQGGQPQHF. In DNA form, the CDR3 reads TGTGCCAGCAGCCGACAGGGGGGTCAGCCCCAGCATTTT.

The J gene is TRBJ2-1, the V gene TRBV5-4; tentatively, D is TRBD1 (5 bases). Trimming removed 2 bases at V and 9 bases at J, with 9 bases between. Per the germline V gene, CDR1 is SGHNT and CDR2 is YYREEE (reference sequence). The CDR3 has 12 residues. CDR3 region: CASSFPRGEQFF. The CDR3, as DNA: TGTGCCAGCAGCTTTCCTAGGGGTGAGCAGTTCTTC.

On this clone itself: The sample holds other DNA sequences that translate to the same CDR3. This chain uses TRBV5-1 with TRBJ2-5, with a possible D match to TRBD1 (5 bases). The germline V and J ends were trimmed by 5 bases and 2 bases, with 7 bases remaining between them. The CDR3 is 12 amino acids. Germline CDR1 reads SGHRS; CDR2 reads YFSETQ. CDR3 DNA sequence: TGCGCCAGCAGAGACAGTCAAGAGACCCAGTACTTC. Protein sequence: CASRDSQETQYF.

The chain is built from TRBV9 and TRBJ2-3; D is possibly TRBD1 (5 bases). CDR1 SGDLS and CDR2 YYNGEE come from the germline V gene. The CDR3 sequence is 17 residues long. V was trimmed by 2 bases and J by 0 bases, leaving 16 bases between them. CDR3 sequence (DNA): TGTGCCAGCAGCGTGGACCGACAGTACACTAGCACAGATACGCAGTATTTT. Protein sequence: CASSVDRQYTSTDTQYF.

The genes are TRBV21-1 and TRBJ2-1; TRBD2 is taken as the D call from the table, unchecked against the DNA. TRBV21-1 is labeled a pseudogene. CDR3 length: 17 amino acids. The CDR3 DNA reads as TGTGCCAGCAGCAAACGAGTACAGCATAGCGGGTATGATGAGCAGTTCTTC. Encoded protein: CASSKRVQHSGYDEQFF.

V and J are TRBV6-5 and TRBJ2-4, with TRBD2 identical over 7 bases. Unmatched junction bases numbered 5, after V lost 0 bases and J lost 9 bases. This CDR3 spans 14 amino acids. Germline CDR1 is MNHEY and CDR2 is SVGAGI. The CDR3, as DNA: TGTGCCAGCAGTTACTCGGGGAGGGAGGGCATTCAGTACTTC. Translating gives CASSYSGREGIQYF.

This chain links TRBV4-2 with TRBJ2-1; D is unresolved. Trimming took 8 bases from V and 0 from J, leaving 5 bases between them. The CDR3 length is 12 residues. The germline V gene has CDR1 LGHNA and CDR2 YNFKEQ. The CDR3 reads CASASSYNEQFF. Written as DNA, the CDR3 is TGTGCCAGCGCTAGCTCCTACAATGAGCAGTTCTTC.

V gene TRBV18 combines with J gene TRBJ1-1; 9 bases fit TRBD1. CDR3 length: 17 residues. J gave up 1 base and V 1 base, and 7 bases lay outside the gene matches. Per the germline V gene, CDR1 is KGHSH and CDR2 is LQKENI. The CDR3 reads CASSPRTGATSNTEAFF. CDR3 coding DNA: TGTGCCAGCTCACCACGGACAGGGGCTACCTCGAACACTGAAGCTTTCTTT.

V gene TRBV27 combines with J gene TRBJ2-7; maybe TRBD2 (5 bases). The ends were cut back, 2 bases at V and 1 base at J, with 15 bases in the middle. Germline V lookup: CDR1 MNHEY, CDR2 SMNVEV (reference sequence). The CDR3 is 16 amino acids. The CDR3 protein is CASSLGPAAGSYEQYF. The CDR3 DNA sequence: TGTGCCAGCAGTTTAGGCCCAGCGGCCGGTTCCTACGAGCAGTACTTC.

In its sample, this clone was seen a few times. The V gene is TRBV11-2, the J gene TRBJ2-1, with a tentative D call TRBD2 (5 bases). Germline V gene lookup returns CDR1 SGHAT and CDR2 FQNNGV. V was clipped by 5 bases and J by 6 bases, with 8 bases between them. CDR3 length: 12 amino acids. CDR3 nucleotide sequence: TGTGCCAGCAGCCTCAGCGGCAATGAGCAGTTCTTC. Translating gives CASSLSGNEQFF.

The chain uses TRBV2 and TRBJ2-5, with D tentatively TRBD2 (5 bases). Per germline, CDR1 SNHLY and CDR2 FYNNEI. V lost 8 bases and J 1 base, leaving 14 bases between the germline ends. The CDR3 runs to 14 residues. The CDR3 region has the DNA TGTGCCAGCCCGAAGGTAGGGAGCCAAGAGACCCAGTACTTC. This sequence encodes CASPKVGSQETQYF.

V gene TRBV11-3 combines with J gene TRBJ2-4; a weak D match, TRBD2 (6 bases). The germline V gene encodes CDR1 SGHNT and CDR2 YENEEA. The V end lost 1 base, the J end lost 7 bases, and 8 bases lay between the germline ends. This CDR3 is 13 amino acids long. DNA of the CDR3: TGTGCCAGCAGCTTAGGACTAGGGAACATTCAGTACTTC. Translation gives CASSLGLGNIQYF.

This clone was seen once. CDR3 region: CASSLGGTGTDTQYF. The CDR3 DNA sequence: TGTGCCAGCAGCTTAGGGGGTACTGGCACAGATACGCAGTATTTT. This rearrangement joins TRBV5-4 to TRBJ2-3; weak D call: TRBD1 (6 bases). Germline lookup yields CDR1 SGHNT and CDR2 YYREEE (reference sequence). The CDR3 consists of 15 residues. Trimming stripped 2 bases from V and 1 base from J, with 11 bases between.

The J gene is TRBJ2-5, the V gene TRBV7-2, with 9 bases lining up with TRBD1. The CDR3 spans 15 residues. J gave up 9 bases and V 5 bases, and 13 bases lay outside the gene matches. Germline loops: CDR1 SGHTA, CDR2 FQGNSA. In DNA, the CDR3 is TGTGCCAGCAGCACCTACAGGGGGCCCTCGGCGGCCCAGTACTTC. As protein: CASSTYRGPSAAQYF.

This chain uses TRBV9 with TRBJ2-7, with 7 bases matching TRBD2. CDR3 length: 15 amino acids. The junction had 12 bases not matched to a gene; V was cut back by 3 bases and J by 6 bases. CDR1 and CDR2 from the germline V gene are SGDLS and YYNGEE. The CDR3 DNA follows: TGTGCCAGCAGCGCGGGTGGGGAGGGGATAGGCGAGCAGTACTTC. It translates to CASSAGGEGIGEQYF.

V is TRBV19 and J is TRBJ2-1, with 9 bases matching TRBD1. After removal of 0 bases from V and 4 bases from J, the junction contained 4 bases not matched to a gene. Germline CDR1 LNHDA, CDR2 SQIVND (reference sequence). This CDR3 is built from 16 residues. The CDR3 loop is CASSIDHGQGYNEQFF. CDR3 DNA sequence: TGTGCCAGTAGTATAGATCATGGACAGGGGTACAATGAGCAGTTCTTC.

The chain is built from TRBV7-2 and TRBJ2-3; 11 bases align to TRBD1. Germline V gene sequence: CDR1 SGHTA, CDR2 FQGNSA. V dropped 5 bases and J dropped 5; count of bases not matched to a gene: 12. The CDR3 is made up of 17 amino acids. CDR3 amino acids: CASSPFLGTGGKDTQYF. CDR3 nucleotides: TGTGCCAGCAGCCCCTTCTTAGGGACAGGGGGGAAAGATACGCAGTATTTT.

V and J are TRBV11-2 and TRBJ1-1; D not resolved. Trimming pared 4 bases from V and 1 base from J, leaving 13 bases between. From germline, CDR1 is SGHAT and CDR2 FQNNGV. The CDR3 is made up of 15 amino acids. CDR3 bases: TGTGCCAGCAGCTCGGGTACCGCGCCGAACACTGAAGCTTTCTTT. Protein: CASSSGTAPNTEAFF.

The V and J genes are TRBV20-1 and TRBJ1-2, with D possibly being TRBD1 (6 bases). Looked up from germline, CDR1 is DFQATT and CDR2 is SNEGSKA (reference sequence). Deletions cut 6 bases from V and 7 bases from J, with 12 bases between. The CDR3 is 11 amino acids. CDR3 DNA: TGCAGTGCCTTAGGGGGGGTTGGCTACACCTTC. Translating gives CSALGGVGYTF.

The chain carries TRBV27 and TRBJ1-4, with 8 nucleotides matching TRBD1. Germline-derived CDR1 and CDR2 are MNHEY and SMNVEV (reference sequence). The CDR3 sequence is 16 residues long. The ends lost 3 bases at V and 7 bases at J; junction bases unmatched: 10. The CDR3 loop is CASSLLTGVGGEKLFF. The CDR3, as DNA: TGTGCCAGCAGTTTGCTGACAGGGGTTGGGGGTGAAAAACTGTTTTTT.

The chain has TRBV6-5 and TRBJ2-1; 7 nucleotides line up with TRBD2. This CDR3 is 12 amino acids long. CDR1 is MNHEY and CDR2 is SVGAGI in the germline V gene. V was clipped by 6 bases and J by 9 bases; unmatched bases: 5. The CDR3 protein is CASSRPGGEQFF. The CDR3 bases are TGTGCCAGCAGCCGTCCGGGGGGTGAGCAGTTCTTC.